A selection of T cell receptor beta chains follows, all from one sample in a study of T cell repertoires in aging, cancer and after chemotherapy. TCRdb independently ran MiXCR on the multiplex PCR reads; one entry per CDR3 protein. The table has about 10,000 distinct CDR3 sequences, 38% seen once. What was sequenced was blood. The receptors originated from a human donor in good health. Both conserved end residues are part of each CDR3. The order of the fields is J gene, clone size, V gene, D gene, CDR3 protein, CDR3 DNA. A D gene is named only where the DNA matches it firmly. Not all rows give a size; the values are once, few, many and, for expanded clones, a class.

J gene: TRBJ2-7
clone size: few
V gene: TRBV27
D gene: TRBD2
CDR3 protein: CASSLGSGRSEQYF
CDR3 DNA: TGTGCCAGCAGTTTAGGTAGCGGGAGAAGCGAGCAGTACTTC

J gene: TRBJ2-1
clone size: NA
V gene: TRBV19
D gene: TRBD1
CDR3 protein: CASCRDRVAHNEQFF
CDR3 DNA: TGTGCCAGTTGTCGGGACAGGGTAGCCCACAATGAGCAGTTCTTC

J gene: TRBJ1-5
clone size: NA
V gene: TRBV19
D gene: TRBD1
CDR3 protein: CASSPGTELYSNQPQHF
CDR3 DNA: TGTGCCAGTAGTCCAGGGACAGAACTTTATAGCAATCAGCCCCAGCATTTT

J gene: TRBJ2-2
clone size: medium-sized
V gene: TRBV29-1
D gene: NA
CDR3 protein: CSVERQLNTGELFF
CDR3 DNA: TGCAGCGTTGAAAGGCAGTTAAACACCGGGGAGCTGTTTTTT

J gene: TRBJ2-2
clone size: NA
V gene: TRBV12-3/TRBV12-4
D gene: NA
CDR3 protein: CASSLWKETTGELFF
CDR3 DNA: TGTGCCAGCAGTTTATGGAAGGAAACGACCGGGGAGCTGTTTTTT

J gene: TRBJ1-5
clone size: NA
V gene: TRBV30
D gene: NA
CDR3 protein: CAWSVGGAQHF
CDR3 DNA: TGTGCCTGGAGTGTCGGGGGAGCCCAGCATTTT

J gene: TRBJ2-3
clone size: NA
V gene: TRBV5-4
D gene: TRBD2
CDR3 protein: CASSLAGGPDTQYF
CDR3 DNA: TGTGCCAGCAGCTTAGCGGGAGGGCCGGATACGCAGTATTTT

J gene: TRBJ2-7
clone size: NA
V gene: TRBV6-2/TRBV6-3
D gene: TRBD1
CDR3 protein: CASSYPRQGIYEQYF
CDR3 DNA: TGTGCCAGCAGTTACCCAAGACAGGGTATCTACGAGCAGTACTTC

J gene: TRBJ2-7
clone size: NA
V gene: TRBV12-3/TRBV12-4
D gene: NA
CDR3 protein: CASSLWPYEQYF
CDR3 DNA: TGTGCCAGCAGTTTATGGCCCTACGAGCAGTACTTC

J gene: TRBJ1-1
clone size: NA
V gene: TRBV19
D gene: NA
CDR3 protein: CASSIGTLNTEAFF
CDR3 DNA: TGTGCCAGTAGTATAGGGACGTTGAACACTGAAGCTTTCTTT

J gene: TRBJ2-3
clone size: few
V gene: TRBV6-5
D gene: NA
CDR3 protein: CASSLTKGYDTQYF
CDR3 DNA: TGTGCCAGCAGTTTAACCAAAGGGTATGATACGCAGTATTTT

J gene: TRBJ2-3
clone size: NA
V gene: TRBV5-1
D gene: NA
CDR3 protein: CASSLARATDTQYF
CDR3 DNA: TGCGCCAGCAGCTTGGCCAGAGCCACAGATACGCAGTATTTT

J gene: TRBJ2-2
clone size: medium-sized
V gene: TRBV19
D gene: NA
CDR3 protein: CASSPQLGGELFF
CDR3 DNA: TGTGCCAGTAGTCCCCAGCTTGGCGGGGAGCTGTTTTTT